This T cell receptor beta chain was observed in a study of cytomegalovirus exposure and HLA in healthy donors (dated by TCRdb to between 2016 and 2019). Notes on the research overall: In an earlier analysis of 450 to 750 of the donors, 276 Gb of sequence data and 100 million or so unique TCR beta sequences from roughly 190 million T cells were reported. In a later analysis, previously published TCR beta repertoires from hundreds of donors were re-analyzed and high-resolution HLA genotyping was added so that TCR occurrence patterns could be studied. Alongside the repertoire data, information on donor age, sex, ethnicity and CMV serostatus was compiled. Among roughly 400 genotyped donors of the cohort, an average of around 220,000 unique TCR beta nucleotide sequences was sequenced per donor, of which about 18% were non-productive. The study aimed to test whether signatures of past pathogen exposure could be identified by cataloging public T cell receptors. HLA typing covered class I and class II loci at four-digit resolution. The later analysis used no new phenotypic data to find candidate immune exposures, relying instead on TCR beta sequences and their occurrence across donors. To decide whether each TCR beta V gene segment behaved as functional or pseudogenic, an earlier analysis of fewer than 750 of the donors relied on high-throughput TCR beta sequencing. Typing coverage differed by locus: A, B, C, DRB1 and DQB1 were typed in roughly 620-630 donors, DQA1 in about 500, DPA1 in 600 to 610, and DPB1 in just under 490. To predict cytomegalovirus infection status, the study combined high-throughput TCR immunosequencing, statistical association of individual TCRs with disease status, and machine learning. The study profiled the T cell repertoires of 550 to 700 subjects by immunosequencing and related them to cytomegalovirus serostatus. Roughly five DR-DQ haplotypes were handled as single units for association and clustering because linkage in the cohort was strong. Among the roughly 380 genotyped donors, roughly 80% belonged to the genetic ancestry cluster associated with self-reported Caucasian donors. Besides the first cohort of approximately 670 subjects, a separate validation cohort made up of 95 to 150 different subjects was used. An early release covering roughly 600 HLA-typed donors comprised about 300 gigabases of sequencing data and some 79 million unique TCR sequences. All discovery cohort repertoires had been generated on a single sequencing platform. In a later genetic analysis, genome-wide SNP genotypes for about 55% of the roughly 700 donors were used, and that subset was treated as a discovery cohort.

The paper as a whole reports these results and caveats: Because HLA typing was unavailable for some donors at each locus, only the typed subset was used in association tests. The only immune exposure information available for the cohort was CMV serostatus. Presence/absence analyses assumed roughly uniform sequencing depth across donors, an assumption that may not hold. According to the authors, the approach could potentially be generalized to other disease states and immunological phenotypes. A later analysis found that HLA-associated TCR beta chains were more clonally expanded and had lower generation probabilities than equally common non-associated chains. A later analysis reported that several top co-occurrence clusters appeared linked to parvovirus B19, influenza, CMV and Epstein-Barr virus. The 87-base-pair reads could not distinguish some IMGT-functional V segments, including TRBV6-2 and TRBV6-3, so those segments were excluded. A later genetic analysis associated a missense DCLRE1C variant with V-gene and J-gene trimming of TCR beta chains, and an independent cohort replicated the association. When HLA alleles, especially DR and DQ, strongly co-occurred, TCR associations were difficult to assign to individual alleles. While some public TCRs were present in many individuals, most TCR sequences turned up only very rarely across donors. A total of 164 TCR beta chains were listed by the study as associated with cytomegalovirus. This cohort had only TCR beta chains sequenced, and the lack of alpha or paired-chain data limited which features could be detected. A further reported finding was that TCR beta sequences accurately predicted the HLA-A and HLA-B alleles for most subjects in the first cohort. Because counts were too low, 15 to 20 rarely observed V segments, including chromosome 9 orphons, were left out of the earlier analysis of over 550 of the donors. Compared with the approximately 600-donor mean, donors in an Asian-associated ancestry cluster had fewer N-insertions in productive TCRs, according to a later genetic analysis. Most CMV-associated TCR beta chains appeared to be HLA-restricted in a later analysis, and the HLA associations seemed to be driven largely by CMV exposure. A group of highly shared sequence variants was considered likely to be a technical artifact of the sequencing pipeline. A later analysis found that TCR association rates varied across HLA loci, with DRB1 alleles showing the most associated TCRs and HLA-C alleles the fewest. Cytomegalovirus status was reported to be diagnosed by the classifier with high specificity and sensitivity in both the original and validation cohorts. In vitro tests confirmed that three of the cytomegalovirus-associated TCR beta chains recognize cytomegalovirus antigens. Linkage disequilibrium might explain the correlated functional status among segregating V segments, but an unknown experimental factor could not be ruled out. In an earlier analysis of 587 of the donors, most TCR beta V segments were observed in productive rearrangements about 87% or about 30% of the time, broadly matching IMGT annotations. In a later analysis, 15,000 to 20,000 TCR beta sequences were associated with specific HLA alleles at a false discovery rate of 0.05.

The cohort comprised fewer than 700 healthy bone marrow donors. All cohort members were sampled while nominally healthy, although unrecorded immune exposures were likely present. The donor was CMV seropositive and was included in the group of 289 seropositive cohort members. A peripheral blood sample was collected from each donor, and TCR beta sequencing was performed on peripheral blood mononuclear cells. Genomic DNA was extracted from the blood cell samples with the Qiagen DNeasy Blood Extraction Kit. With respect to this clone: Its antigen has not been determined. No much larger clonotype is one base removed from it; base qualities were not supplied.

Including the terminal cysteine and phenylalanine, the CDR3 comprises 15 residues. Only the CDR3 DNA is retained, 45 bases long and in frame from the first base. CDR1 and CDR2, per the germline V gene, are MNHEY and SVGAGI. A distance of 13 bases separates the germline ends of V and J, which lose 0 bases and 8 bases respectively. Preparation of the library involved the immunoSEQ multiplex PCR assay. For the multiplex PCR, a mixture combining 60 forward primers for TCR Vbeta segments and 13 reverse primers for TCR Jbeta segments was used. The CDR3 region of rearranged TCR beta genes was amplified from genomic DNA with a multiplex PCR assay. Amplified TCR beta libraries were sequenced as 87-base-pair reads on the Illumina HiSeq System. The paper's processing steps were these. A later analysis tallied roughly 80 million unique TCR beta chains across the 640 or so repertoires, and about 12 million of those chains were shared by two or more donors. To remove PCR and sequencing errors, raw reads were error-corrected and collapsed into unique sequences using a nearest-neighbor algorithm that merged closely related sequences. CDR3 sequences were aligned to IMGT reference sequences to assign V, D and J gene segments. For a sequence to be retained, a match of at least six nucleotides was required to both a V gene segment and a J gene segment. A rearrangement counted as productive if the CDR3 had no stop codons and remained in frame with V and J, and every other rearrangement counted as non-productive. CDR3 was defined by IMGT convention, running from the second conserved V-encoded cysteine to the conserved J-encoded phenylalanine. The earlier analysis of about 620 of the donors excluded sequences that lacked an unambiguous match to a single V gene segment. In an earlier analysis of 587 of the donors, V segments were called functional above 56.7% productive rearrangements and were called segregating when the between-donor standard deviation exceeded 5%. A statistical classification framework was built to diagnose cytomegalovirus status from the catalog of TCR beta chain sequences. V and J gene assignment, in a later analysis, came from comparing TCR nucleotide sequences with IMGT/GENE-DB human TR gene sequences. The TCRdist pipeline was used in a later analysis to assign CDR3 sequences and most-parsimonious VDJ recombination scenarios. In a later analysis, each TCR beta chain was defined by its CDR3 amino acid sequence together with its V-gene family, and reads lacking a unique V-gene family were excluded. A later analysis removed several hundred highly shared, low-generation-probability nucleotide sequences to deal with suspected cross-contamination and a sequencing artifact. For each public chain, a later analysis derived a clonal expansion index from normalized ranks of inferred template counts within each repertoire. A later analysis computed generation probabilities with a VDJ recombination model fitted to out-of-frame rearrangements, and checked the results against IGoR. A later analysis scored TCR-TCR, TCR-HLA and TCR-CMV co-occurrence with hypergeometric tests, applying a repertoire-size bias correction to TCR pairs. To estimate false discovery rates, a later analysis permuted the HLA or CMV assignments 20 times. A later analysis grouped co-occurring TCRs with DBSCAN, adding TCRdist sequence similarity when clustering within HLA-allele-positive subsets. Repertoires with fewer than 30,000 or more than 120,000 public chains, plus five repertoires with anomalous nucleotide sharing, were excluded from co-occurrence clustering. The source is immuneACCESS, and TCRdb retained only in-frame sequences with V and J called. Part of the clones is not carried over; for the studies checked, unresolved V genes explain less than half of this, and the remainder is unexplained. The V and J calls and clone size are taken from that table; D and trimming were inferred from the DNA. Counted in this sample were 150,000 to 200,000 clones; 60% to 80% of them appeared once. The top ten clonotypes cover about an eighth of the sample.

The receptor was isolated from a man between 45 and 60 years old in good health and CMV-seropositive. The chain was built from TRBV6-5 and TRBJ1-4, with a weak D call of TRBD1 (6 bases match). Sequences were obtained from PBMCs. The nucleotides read TGTGCCAGCAGTTACTCATCAGGGGTCGGCGAAAAACTGTTTTTT. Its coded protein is CASSYSSGVGEKLFF.